A single sample is the source of the 32 T cell receptor beta chains below, sequenced in a study of OX40 agonist ivuxolimab in advanced cancers. Libraries were prepared by immunoSEQ multiplex PCR; TCRdb keeps only in-frame clonotypes and omits some of them. Of 50,000 to 60,000 clones in the sample, around 86% were seen once. The sequencing here drew on CD4+ or CD8+ T cells sorted from blood, taken in a trial of the OX40 agonist ivuxolimab. Receptors were obtained from an adult with an advanced solid tumor such as melanoma, head and neck, liver or kidney cancer.

The genes are TRBV28 and TRBJ1-4, with D possibly being TRBD1 (6 bases). V was cut by 5 bases and J by 8 bases, with 12 bases left in between. Germline CDR1 reads MDHEN; CDR2 reads SYDVKM. The CDR3 covers 13 residues. The CDR3 spells CASSQQGWEKLFF. The CDR3 DNA follows: TGTGCCAGCAGTCAACAGGGTTGGGAAAAACTGTTTTTT.

The J gene is TRBJ2-3, the V gene TRBV19, with D maybe TRBD2 (6 bases). The length of the CDR3 is 16 residues. V lost 1 base, J lost 0 bases, and 11 bases lay in between. The germline gives CDR1 LNHDA, CDR2 SQIVND (reference sequence). This CDR3 is CASSIGRGASTDTQYF. As DNA, the CDR3 is TGTGCCAGTAGTATAGGTCGCGGGGCTAGCACAGATACGCAGTATTTT.

The rearrangement uses TRBV28 and TRBJ1-5, with 9 positions matching TRBD1. This CDR3 has 18 residues. In germline, CDR1 is MDHEN, CDR2 SYDVKM. After removal of 3 bases from V and 2 bases from J, the junction contained 11 bases not matched to a gene. In DNA, the CDR3 is TGTGCCAGCAGTTTGGTGACAGGGGGAGGTGTTGGCAATCAGCCCCAGCATTTT. This codes for CASSLVTGGGVGNQPQHF.

The CDR3 reads CASSPGTGTDTQYF. CDR3 nucleotides: TGTGCCAGCTCACCAGGGACAGGGACCGATACGCAGTATTTT. The chain recombines TRBV18 with TRBJ2-3, with 9 bases matching TRBD1. CDR3 size: 14 residues. V lost 2 bases, J lost 6 bases, and 3 bases stayed unmatched. CDR1 is KGHSH, CDR2 LQKENI, per germline.

This clone was counted a single time. This rearrangement joins TRBV15 to TRBJ2-7, with 7 bases lining up with TRBD1. The V gene end was trimmed by 4 bases and the J gene end by 4 bases; junction bases not matched to a gene: 4. Germline V CDR1 and CDR2: LNHNV, YYDKDF (reference sequence). The CDR3 extends over 13 amino acids. CDR3 residues: CATSTTGTYEQYF. The DNA of the CDR3 is TGTGCCACCAGCACGACAGGGACGTACGAGCAGTACTTC. Looking up the rest from reference TRBV15 and TRBJ2-7 gives the full variable domain: DAMVIQNPRYQVTQFGKPVTLSCSQTLNHNVMYWYQQKSSQAPKLLFHYYDKDFNNEADTPDNFQSRRPNTSFCFLDIRSPGLGDTAMYLCATSTTGTYEQYFGPGTRLTVT.

The rearrangement links TRBV28 to TRBJ2-7, with TRBD2 matching 8 bases. CDR3 size: 19 residues. Trimming removed 6 bases from V and 3 bases from J; junction bases left unmatched: 22. Germline V gene data show CDR1 as MDHEN and CDR2 as SYDVKM. The CDR3 loop reads CASSRLSLREGPKSYEQYF. The CDR3 nucleotides are TGTGCCAGCAGCCGCCTATCGCTTCGGGAGGGACCTAAAAGCTACGAGCAGTACTTC.

This chain connects TRBV28 to TRBJ2-7, with 7 bases fitting TRBD2. The CDR3 contains 14 residues. Germline V gene sequence: CDR1 MDHEN, CDR2 SYDVKM. After removal of 10 bases from V and 4 bases from J, the junction contained 13 bases not matched to a gene. CDR3: CATQKGPSGYEQYF. The CDR3 DNA follows: TGTGCCACGCAAAAGGGTCCTAGCGGATACGAGCAGTACTTC. The variable domain in full, with the rest retrieved from reference TRBV28 and TRBJ2-7, is DVKVTQSSRYLVKRTGEKVFLECVQDMDHENMFWYRQDPGLGLRLIYFSYDVKMKEKGDIPEGYSVSREKKERFSLILESASTNQTSMYLCATQKGPSGYEQYFGPGTRLTVT.

V gene TRBV6-5 combines with J gene TRBJ1-2, with a weak D call TRBD1 (5 bases). Trimming shortened V by 2 bases and J by 7 bases, and 20 bases separated the two germline ends. CDR3 length equals 16 residues. Germline V gene lookup returns CDR1 MNHEY and CDR2 SVGAGI. The CDR3, as DNA: TGTGCCAGCAGTTACCTCCCGGGGCAGGGTGTGAGTGGCTACACCTTC. Protein sequence: CASSYLPGQGVSGYTF.

The V call is TRBV27, the J call TRBJ2-1, with a possible D match to TRBD1 (8 bases). V was trimmed by 6 bases and J by 0 bases, leaving 12 bases between them. Germline values: CDR1 MNHEY, CDR2 SMNVEV (reference sequence). The CDR3 spans 15 residues. CDR3 in DNA: TGTGCCAGCAGATACAGGGGGGGCTCCTACAATGAGCAGTTCTTC. It yields the protein CASRYRGGSYNEQFF.

V usage is TRBV7-3 and J usage is TRBJ2-3; D is unclear. V shed 5 bases and J shed 4 bases, with 10 bases lying between them. Per germline, CDR1 SGHTA and CDR2 FQGTGA. The CDR3 has 13 amino acids. The DNA of the CDR3 is TGTGCCAGCAGCAACCGAGGCGCAGATACGCAGTATTTT. It codes for CASSNRGADTQYF.

The chain links TRBV9 to TRBJ2-2; the D is unclear. Germline CDR1 reads SGDLS; CDR2 reads YYNGEE. V lost 4 bases and J lost 3, with 16 bases in between. This CDR3 has 16 amino acids. In nucleotides, the CDR3 is TGTGCCAGCAGCCCCCGGGTCTCCCTCGACACCGGGGAGCTGTTTTTT. Encoded protein: CASSPRVSLDTGELFF.

The V gene is TRBV29-1, the J gene TRBJ2-7; 7 bases line up with TRBD1. Germline loops: CDR1 SQVTM, CDR2 ANQGSEA. Trimming at V came to 4 bases and at J to 6 bases, leaving 6 bases not matched to a gene. CDR3 length: 12 amino acids. The CDR3 DNA reads TGCAGCGTTGGTCGACAGGGAACCGAGCAGTACTTC. It is translated as CSVGRQGTEQYF.

V gene TRBV19 combines with J gene TRBJ2-1; TRBD2 agrees at 7 bases. V was pared by 7 bases and J by 5 bases, with 8 bases of the junction left unmatched. Germline values: CDR1 LNHDA, CDR2 SQIVND (reference sequence). The CDR3 runs to 14 residues. The CDR3: CASTAGGSHNEQFF. In DNA, the CDR3 is TGTGCCAGTACCGCCGGCGGGAGCCACAATGAGCAGTTCTTC.

V gene TRBV20-1 combines with J gene TRBJ1-1; the match to TRBD1 covers 7 bases. Looked up from germline, CDR1 is DFQATT and CDR2 is SNEGSKA (reference sequence). V lost 6 bases, J lost 8 bases, and 6 bases stayed unmatched. The CDR3 consists of 11 residues. The CDR3 DNA reads as TGCAGTGCCCCGACAGGGAGGGAAGCTTTCTTT. This encodes CSAPTGREAFF.

The chain joins TRBV6-1 to TRBJ2-3, with TRBD2 identical over 8 bases. The V segment lost 2 bases and the J segment 8 bases; nucleotides outside the gene matches: 9. CDR1 is MNHNS and CDR2 is SASEGT in the germline V gene. The CDR3 length is 15 residues. The CDR3 region has the DNA TGTGCCAGCAGTGAAAATAGCGGGAAAGGAGGTACGCAGTATTTT. This sequence encodes CASSENSGKGGTQYF.

The rearrangement uses TRBV5-1 and TRBJ1-5, with D perhaps TRBD1 (5 bases). The V end lost 0 bases, the J end lost 6 bases, and 10 bases lay between the germline ends. CDR1 is SGHRS, CDR2 YFSETQ, per germline. The CDR3 extends over 14 amino acids. For the CDR3, the DNA is TGCGCCAGCAGCTTGGGCGGGGGAGGTCAGCCCCAGCATTTT. This gives the protein CASSLGGGGQPQHF.

In this sample, this clone turned up once. The chain links TRBV4-2 to TRBJ2-1; 11 bases fit TRBD2. V shed 3 bases and J 15 bases; nucleotides not matched to a gene: 19. The germline V gene encodes CDR1 LGHNA and CDR2 YNFKEQ. The CDR3 has 17 amino acids. This chain's CDR3 is CASSQGTSGYPLSVSFF. The CDR3 DNA reads as TGTGCCAGCAGCCAGGGGACTAGCGGTTATCCCCTTTCCGTTTCGTTCTTC.

The count of this clone is one. This chain connects TRBV28 to TRBJ1-6; 7 positions match TRBD1. V lost 6 bases and J lost 7; bases outside the gene matches: 3. CDR3 length: 13 residues. Germline V gene sequence: CDR1 MDHEN, CDR2 SYDVKM. The CDR3 loop reads CASSQGGNSPLHF. The CDR3 DNA is TGTGCCAGCAGCCAGGGGGGGAATTCACCCCTCCACTTT.

The rearrangement uses TRBV7-3 and TRBJ1-6; D is unclear. The germline V gene encodes CDR1 SGHTA and CDR2 FQGTGA. This CDR3 has 15 amino acids. Trimming removed 2 bases at V and 8 bases at J, with 13 bases between. This CDR3 reads CASSLGQAPHSPLHF. The CDR3 DNA reads TGTGCCAGCAGCTTAGGGCAGGCCCCACATTCACCCCTCCACTTT.

V usage is TRBV7-3 and J usage is TRBJ2-2; 7 bases map to TRBD2. CDR1 is SGHTA, CDR2 FQGTGA, per germline. The CDR3 spans 16 residues. V shed 5 bases, J shed 5 bases, and the junction held 11 bases outside the gene matches. The CDR3 DNA reads TGTGCCAGCAGCCCAAACCCTCCCGGGGGGACCGGGGAGCTGTTTTTT. Protein: CASSPNPPGGTGELFF.

J is TRBJ2-5 and V is TRBV19, with no clear D. TRBJ2-7 matches the DNA end more closely, so the J call is doubtful. CDR3 length: 14 residues. Per the germline V gene, CDR1 is LNHDA and CDR2 is SQIVND (reference sequence). The CDR3 coding sequence is TGTGCCAGTAGCCTGCCTTCTGCGTCCTACGAGCAGTACTTC. Protein product: CASSLPSASYEQYF.

The chain employs TRBV5-1 and TRBJ2-3; 11 positions match TRBD2. V dropped 3 bases and J dropped 3; count of bases not matched to a gene: 6. Germline V gene lookup returns CDR1 SGHRS and CDR2 YFSETQ. This CDR3 spans 16 amino acids. As DNA, the CDR3 is TGCGCCAGCAGCTCCGGGACTAGCGGAGATACAGATACGCAGTATTTT. This codes for CASSSGTSGDTDTQYF.

The chain couples TRBV28 to TRBJ2-7; 8 nucleotides line up with TRBD2. The CDR3 is made up of 14 amino acids. Losses at the gene ends were 6 bases for V and 3 bases for J; bases not matched to a gene: 7. Germline values: CDR1 MDHEN, CDR2 SYDVKM. Here the CDR3 reads CASRHRGGRYEQYF. CDR3 nucleotide sequence: TGTGCCAGCAGACACCGGGGGGGGCGCTACGAGCAGTACTTC.

The chain combines TRBV11-2 with TRBJ2-7, with 7 positions matching TRBD2. Trimming removed 5 bases from V and 0 bases from J; junction bases left unmatched: 10. The CDR3 consists of 16 residues. Germline loops: CDR1 SGHAT, CDR2 FQNNGV. The CDR3 nucleotides are TGTGCCAGCAGCCCAGGTGGGAAGCGGGACTCCTACGAGCAGTACTTC. Its translation is CASSPGGKRDSYEQYF.

This chain links TRBV7-3 with TRBJ2-2, with 9 nucleotides matching TRBD2. V lost 5 bases, J lost 6 bases, and 22 bases stayed unmatched. CDR1 SGHTA and CDR2 FQGTGA come from the germline V gene. CDR3 length equals 20 residues. CDR3 in amino acids: CASSQVLLAGTLHSPGELFF. The DNA of the CDR3 is TGTGCCAGCAGCCAAGTCCTGCTAGCGGGGACCCTCCATTCGCCCGGGGAGCTGTTTTTT. Looking up the rest from reference TRBV7-3 and TRBJ2-2 gives the full variable domain: GAGVSQTPSNKVTEKGKYVELRCDPISGHTALYWYRQSLGQGPEFLIYFQGTGAADDSGLPNDRFFAVRPEGSVSTLKIQRTERGDSAVYLCASSQVLLAGTLHSPGELFFGEGSRLTVL.

The J gene is TRBJ2-2, the V gene TRBV6-1; TRBD1 matches 7 bases. Looked up from germline, CDR1 is MNHNS and CDR2 is SASEGT. The CDR3 has 15 amino acids. V lost 6 bases to trimming and J lost 6 bases; unmatched junction nucleotides: 10. The CDR3 spells CASRPDRVLSGELFF. Here the CDR3 DNA reads TGTGCCAGCAGACCTGACAGGGTATTGTCCGGGGAGCTGTTTTTT.

V is TRBV7-9 and J is TRBJ2-7; no clear D gene. The CDR3 is 11 amino acids. V lost 5 bases, J lost 3 bases, and 5 bases lay in between. Germline CDR1 is SEHNR and CDR2 is FQNEAQ (reference sequence). The CDR3 spells CASSTVYEQYF. The CDR3 DNA reads as TGTGCCAGCAGCACCGTCTACGAGCAGTACTTC. Full variable domain (rest looked up from reference TRBV7-9 and TRBJ2-7): DTGVSQNPRHKITKRGQNVTFRCDPISEHNRLYWYRQTLGQGPEFLTYFQNEAQLEKSRLLSDRFSAERPKGSFSTLEIQRTEQGDSAMYLCASSTVYEQYFGPGTRLTVT.

The chain combines TRBV7-2 with TRBJ2-7; perhaps TRBD1 as D (6 bases). The CDR3 consists of 16 residues. V lost 4 bases and J 0 bases, leaving 16 bases between the germline ends. Looked up from germline, CDR1 is SGHTA and CDR2 is FQGNSA. The CDR3 loop is CASSSAGTTSSYEQYF. The CDR3 region has the DNA TGTGCCAGCAGCTCCGCCGGGACAACGTCCTCCTACGAGCAGTACTTC.

The chain combines TRBV27 with TRBJ2-2; 8 bases agree with TRBD2. The CDR3 is 19 residues long. Per the germline V gene, CDR1 is MNHEY and CDR2 is SMNVEV (reference sequence). J lost 5 bases, V lost 1 base, and 15 bases had no gene match. CDR3: CASSLLGLAGSRRTGELFF. The CDR3 bases are TGTGCCAGCAGTTTATTAGGCCTAGCGGGTTCGCGGCGTACCGGGGAGCTGTTTTTT.

This chain joins TRBV7-9 and TRBJ2-1; TRBD2 matches 12 bases. The CDR3 consists of 15 residues. Losses at the gene ends were 5 bases for V and 7 bases for J; bases not matched to a gene: 6. Germline values: CDR1 SEHNR, CDR2 FQNEAQ (reference sequence). The CDR3 sequence: CASSLPGLAGNEQFF. The CDR3 DNA sequence: TGTGCCAGCAGCCTGCCGGGACTAGCGGGTAATGAGCAGTTCTTC. Combining the CDR3 with reference TRBV7-9 and TRBJ2-1 gives the whole variable domain DTGVSQNPRHKITKRGQNVTFRCDPISEHNRLYWYRQTLGQGPEFLTYFQNEAQLEKSRLLSDRFSAERPKGSFSTLEIQRTEQGDSAMYLCASSLPGLAGNEQFFGPGTRLTVL.

J is TRBJ2-2 and V is TRBV6-4; a weak D match, TRBD2 (6 bases). Trimming stripped 8 bases from V and 2 bases from J, with 18 bases between. The CDR3 is made up of 16 amino acids. Germline V gene lookup returns CDR1 MRHNA and CDR2 SNTAGT. CDR3 residues: CASRSWAGPNTGELFF. CDR3 bases: TGTGCCAGCCGCTCCTGGGCGGGGCCCAACACCGGGGAGCTGTTTTTT.

The chain recombines TRBV5-6 with TRBJ1-3; D is undetermined. Germline loops: CDR1 SGHDT, CDR2 YYEEEE. The V and J ends lost 0 bases and 2 bases respectively, with 9 bases between them. This CDR3 spans 15 amino acids. The CDR3 sequence: CASSLAQRAGNTIYF. CDR3 bases: TGTGCCAGCAGCTTGGCCCAACGTGCTGGAAACACCATATATTTT.